Listed here are 7 T cell receptor beta chains from one sample, sequenced in a study of OX40 agonist ivuxolimab in advanced cancers. The method was immunoSEQ multiplex PCR; TCRdb's version includes in-frame clones alone and lacks a portion of them. The sample shows about 68,000 clones, 65% to 90% of them seen only once. Sequencing was performed on CD4+ or CD8+ T cells sorted from blood, taken in a trial of the OX40 agonist ivuxolimab. These receptors were taken from an adult with an advanced solid tumor such as melanoma, head and neck, liver or kidney cancer.

The rearrangement links TRBV15 to TRBJ2-7; D could derive from TRBD1 or TRBD2 (7 bases each). Germline V gives CDR1 LNHNV, CDR2 YYDKDF (reference sequence). V was shortened by 3 bases and J by 1 base, with 13 bases between the two germline ends. This CDR3 is built from 15 residues. The CDR3 DNA reads TGTGCCACCAGCAGGGGGGGGACAGAGTCCTACGAGCAGTACTTC. This gives the protein CATSRGGTESYEQYF.

In DNA, the CDR3 is TGCGCCAGCGGCACCGGGTTCAATGAGCAGTTCTTC. This translates into CASGTGFNEQFF. The chain recombines TRBV5-1 with TRBJ2-1; D unclear. The germline V gene has CDR1 SGHRS and CDR2 YFSETQ. The CDR3 totals 12 residues. V lost 7 bases and J 6 bases, leaving 11 bases between the germline ends.

The chain links TRBV27 to TRBJ2-7; D gene uncertain. This CDR3 region has 15 residues. Germline loops: CDR1 MNHEY, CDR2 SMNVEV (reference sequence). The V and J ends lost 6 bases and 0 bases respectively, with 15 bases between them. This CDR3 is CASSLRNVASYEQYF. The DNA for the CDR3 is TGTGCCAGCAGCCTGAGGAATGTGGCCTCCTACGAGCAGTACTTC.

The rearrangement links TRBV10-3 to TRBJ1-6; 9 nucleotides line up with TRBD1. Germline CDR1 and CDR2: ENHRY and SYGVKD. The CDR3 totals 15 residues. V dropped 6 bases and J dropped 4; count of bases not matched to a gene: 4. Here the CDR3 reads CAIRADRGYNSPLHF. The CDR3 bases are TGTGCCATCAGGGCGGACAGGGGTTATAATTCACCCCTCCACTTT.

This chain's CDR3 is CAISAGGRKGYYGYTF. CDR3 DNA: TGTGCCATCAGTGCGGGGGGGCGGAAGGGGTACTATGGCTACACCTTC. The chain uses TRBV10-3 and TRBJ1-2; tentatively, D is TRBD1 (6 bases). CDR3 length: 16 residues. CDR1 and CDR2 (germline): ENHRY, SYGVKD. V was pared by 4 bases and J by 3 bases, with 18 bases between.

V usage is TRBV6-4 and J usage is TRBJ2-7, with 9 bases lining up with TRBD1. Germline values: CDR1 MRHNA, CDR2 SNTAGT. The CDR3 contains 14 residues. V shed 5 bases and J 4 bases; nucleotides not matched to a gene: 6. CDR3 protein: CASSTGTGRYEQYF. CDR3 in DNA: TGTGCCAGCAGTACCGGGACAGGGAGGTACGAGCAGTACTTC.

The J gene is TRBJ1-6, the V gene TRBV2, with TRBD1 identical over 7 bases. Trimming removed 6 bases from V and 5 bases from J; junction bases left unmatched: 4. Germline loops: CDR1 SNHLY, CDR2 FYNNEI. The CDR3 is made up of 14 amino acids. CDR3 loop: CASRPGQNNSPLHF. As DNA, the CDR3 is TGTGCCAGCAGACCGGGACAGAATAATTCACCCCTCCACTTT.